These 5 T cell receptor beta chains were sequenced from one sample in a study of cytomegalovirus exposure and HLA in healthy donors. Both 60 Vbeta primers and 13 Jbeta primers went into the PCR. Assay used: immunoSEQ multiplex PCR; TCRdb lists only in-frame clones, some missing. The top ten hold approximately 1.8% of the sample, which has about 200,000 clones, over 75% seen once. Sequenced material: PBMCs. The source is a male donor in good health and CMV-seronegative.

V gene TRBV19 combines with J gene TRBJ2-5; 8 positions agree with TRBD2. The better agreement between TRBJ2-7 and the DNA end casts doubt on the J call. Germline CDR1 reads LNHDA; CDR2 reads SQIVND (reference sequence). The CDR3 extends over 14 amino acids. CDR3 protein: CASSEIAGPYEQYF. CDR3 DNA sequence: TGTGCCAGTAGTGAGATAGCGGGGCCCTACGAGCAGTACTTC.

The chain is built from TRBV5-1 and TRBJ2-2, with TRBD2 as a possible D gene (6 bases). The V end lost 1 base, the J end lost 4 bases, and 11 bases lay between the germline ends. The germline V gene has CDR1 SGHRS and CDR2 YFSETQ. The length of the CDR3 is 15 residues. In DNA form, the CDR3 reads TGCGCCAGCAGCTTGTTAGAGGAGGGCACCGGGGAGCTGTTTTTT. As protein: CASSLLEEGTGELFF.

The chain uses TRBV28 and TRBJ1-5; tentative D call: TRBD1 (5 bases). The CDR3 has 16 amino acids. Trimming pared 1 base from V and 0 bases from J, leaving 10 bases between. Germline CDR1 reads MDHEN; CDR2 reads SYDVKM. The CDR3: CASSLLVRDSNQPQHF. In DNA, the CDR3 is TGTGCCAGCAGTTTATTGGTCAGGGATAGCAATCAGCCCCAGCATTTT.

This chain links TRBV4-3 with TRBJ2-5; 7 bases line up with TRBD1. The V gene end was trimmed by 0 bases and the J gene end by 2 bases; junction bases not matched to a gene: 9. The CDR3 consists of 17 residues. Germline assignment: CDR1 LGHNA and CDR2 YSLEER. The CDR3 DNA follows: TGCGCCAGCAGCCAAGAGGGGGACAGCGAACTACAAGAGACCCAGTACTTC. This translates into CASSQEGDSELQETQYF.

The chain uses TRBV7-7 and TRBJ2-3, with 7 bases aligning to TRBD1. The CDR3 extends over 14 amino acids. The germline V gene encodes CDR1 SSHAT and CDR2 FNYEAQ (reference sequence). V gave up 3 bases and J gave up 0 bases; unmatched junction bases: 0. The CDR3 loop reads CASSLDRSTDTQYF. CDR3 bases: TGTGCCAGCAGCTTGGACAGGAGCACAGATACGCAGTATTTT.